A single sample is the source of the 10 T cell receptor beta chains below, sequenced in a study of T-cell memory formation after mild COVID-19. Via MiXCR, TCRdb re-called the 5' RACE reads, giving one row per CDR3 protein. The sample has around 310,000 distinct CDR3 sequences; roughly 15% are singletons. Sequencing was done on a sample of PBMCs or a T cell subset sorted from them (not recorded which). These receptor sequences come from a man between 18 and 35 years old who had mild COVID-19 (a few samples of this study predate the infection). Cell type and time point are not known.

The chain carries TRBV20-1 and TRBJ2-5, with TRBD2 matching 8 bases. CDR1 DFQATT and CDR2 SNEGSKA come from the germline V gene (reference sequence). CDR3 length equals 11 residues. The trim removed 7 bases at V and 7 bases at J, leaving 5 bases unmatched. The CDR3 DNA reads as TGCAGTGTCCCCGGGGGGGGGACCCAGTACTTC. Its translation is CSVPGGGTQYF.

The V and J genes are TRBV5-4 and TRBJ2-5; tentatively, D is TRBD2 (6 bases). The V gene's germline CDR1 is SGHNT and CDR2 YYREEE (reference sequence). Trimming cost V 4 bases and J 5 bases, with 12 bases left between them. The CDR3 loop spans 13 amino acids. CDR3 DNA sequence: TGTGCCAGCAGCGGCCCGGAGGGCGAGACCCAGTACTTC. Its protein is CASSGPEGETQYF.

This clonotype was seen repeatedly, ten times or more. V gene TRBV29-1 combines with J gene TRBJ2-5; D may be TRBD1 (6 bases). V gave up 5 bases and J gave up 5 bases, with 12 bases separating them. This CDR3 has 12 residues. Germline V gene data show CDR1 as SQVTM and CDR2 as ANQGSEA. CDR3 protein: CSVTQGRETQYF. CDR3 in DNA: TGCAGCGTTACACAGGGTCGGGAGACCCAGTACTTC.

The CDR3 is CASSLALAGTEAFF. The CDR3 nucleotides are TGTGCCAGCAGCTTAGCTCTTGCCGGCACTGAAGCTTTCTTT. This sequence joins TRBV7-6 and TRBJ1-1; D unclear. Germline values: CDR1 SGHVS, CDR2 FNYEAQ. Trimming shortened V by 0 bases and J by 4 bases, and 9 bases separated the two germline ends. The CDR3 runs to 14 residues. Drawing the rest from reference TRBV7-6 and TRBJ1-1, the complete variable domain is GAGVSQSPRYKVTKRGQDVALRCDPISGHVSLYWYRQALGQGPEFLTYFNYEAQQDKSGLPNDRFSAERPEGSISTLTIQRTEQRDSAMYRCASSLALAGTEAFFGQGTRLTVV.

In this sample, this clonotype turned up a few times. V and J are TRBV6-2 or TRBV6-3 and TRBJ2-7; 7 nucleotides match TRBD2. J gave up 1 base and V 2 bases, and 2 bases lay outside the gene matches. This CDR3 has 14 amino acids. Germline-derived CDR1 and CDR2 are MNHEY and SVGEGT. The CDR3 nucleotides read TGTGCCAGCAGTTACAGAGCGGGGTCCTACGAGCAGTACGTC. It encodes CASSYRAGSYEQYV.

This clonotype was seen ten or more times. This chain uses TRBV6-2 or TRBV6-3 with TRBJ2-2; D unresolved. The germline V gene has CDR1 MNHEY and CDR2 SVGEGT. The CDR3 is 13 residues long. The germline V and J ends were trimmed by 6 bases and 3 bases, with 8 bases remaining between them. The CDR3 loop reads CASRDPYTGELFF. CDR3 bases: TGTGCCAGCAGGGACCCTTACACCGGGGAGCTGTTTTTT.

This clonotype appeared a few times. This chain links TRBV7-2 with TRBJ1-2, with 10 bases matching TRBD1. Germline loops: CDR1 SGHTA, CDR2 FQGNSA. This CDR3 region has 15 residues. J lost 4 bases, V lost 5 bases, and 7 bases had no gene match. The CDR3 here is CASSRSRDRGYGYTF. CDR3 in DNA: TGTGCCAGCAGCCGAAGCCGGGACAGGGGCTATGGCTACACCTTC. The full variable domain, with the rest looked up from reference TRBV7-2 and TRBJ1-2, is GAGVSQSPSNKVTEKGKDVELRCDPISGHTALYWYRQSLGQGLEFLIYFQGNSAPDKSGLPSDRFSAERTGGSVSTLTIQRTQQEDSAVYLCASSRSRDRGYGYTFGSGTRLTVV.

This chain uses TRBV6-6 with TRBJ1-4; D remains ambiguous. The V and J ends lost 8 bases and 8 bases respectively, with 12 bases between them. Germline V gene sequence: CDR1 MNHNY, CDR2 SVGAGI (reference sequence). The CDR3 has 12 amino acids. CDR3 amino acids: CASALGREKLFF. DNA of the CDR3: TGTGCCAGCGCGTTGGGAAGGGAAAAACTGTTTTTT.

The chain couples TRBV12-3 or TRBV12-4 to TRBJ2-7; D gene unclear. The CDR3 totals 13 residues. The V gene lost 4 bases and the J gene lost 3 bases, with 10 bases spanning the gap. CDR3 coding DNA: TGTGCCAGCAGTTCCATCCGGAGCTACGAGCAGTACTTC. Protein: CASSSIRSYEQYF.

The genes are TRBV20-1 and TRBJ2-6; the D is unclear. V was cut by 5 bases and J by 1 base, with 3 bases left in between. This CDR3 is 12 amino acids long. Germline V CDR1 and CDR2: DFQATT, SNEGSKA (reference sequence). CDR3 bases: TGCAGTGCTCTTTCTGGGGCCAACGTCCTGACTTTC. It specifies CSALSGANVLTF.